This note documents a single T cell receptor beta chain sequence. This clonotype has at least ten counts. Its antigen is still unknown. No base quality information exists; no much larger clone differs at one position. From the cysteine up to the phenylalanine, the CDR3 has a length of 14 residues. CDR3 DNA only is kept here, 42 bases in frame from base 1. The germline V gene provides CDR1 SGDLS and CDR2 YYNGEE. V is cut back by 0 bases and J by 6 bases, with 3 bases in the junction unmatched. The data are from a study (dated by TCRdb to between 2015 and 2017). With regard to the full study: The study set out to test whether tumor-infiltrating Tregs in breast cancer get recruited from blood Tregs or are instead converted in situ from other CD4+ T cell subsets.

Amplification of full-length TCR variable regions was done by 5' RACE PCR using constant-region reverse primers, and this step was followed by semi-nested PCR with Nested Universal Primer A. Using the ReliaPrep RNA Cell Miniprep System, total RNA was extracted, and the SMARTer RACE 5'/3' Kit was then used to reverse transcribe the RNA into 5'RACE-ready cDNA. Multiplex adaptors were used to barcode the full-length TCR alpha and beta libraries, which were then sequenced on an Illumina MiSeq. Regarding the original processing steps: For each of nine subset-tissue groups, sequencing data from the five patients were pooled, and the groups were then compared using unsupervised clustering of TCR gene usage. The Morisita-Horn index was used to calculate repertoire similarity, with shared sequences weighted by how much each contributed to each repertoire. TCRdb's own reprocessing of the public reads used fastp at Q25 and MiXCR and kept productive beta chains. Rows are unified per CDR3 protein, each entry keeping the most common DNA and genes. Here the V and J calls rest on TCRdb's processing, not on the authors' analysis. The sample table shows roughly 50,000 distinct CDR3 sequences, and more than 15% are seen once. About 2.1% of the sample is taken by the ten largest.

Naive CD4+ T cells were purified with the Miltenyi Naive CD4+ T Cell Isolation kit, with Tregs depleted using CD25 microbeads. Tregs, naive and memory CD4+ T cells from tumor, blood and ipsilateral draining lymph nodes of a few breast cancer patients underwent full-length TCR alpha and beta sequencing. Ficoll density gradient centrifugation was used to isolate mononuclear cells from lymph nodes or from approximately 50 ml of peripheral blood. FACS confirmed that the sorted cell populations were more than 90% pure. What the research found in general, with its limitations: Tumor memory CD4+ T cell TCR gene usage clustered with blood and lymph node memory CD4+ cells and lymph node naive CD4+ cells. The validation in the larger cohort was limited to a single TCR beta V-J rearrangement instead of whole repertoires. Tumor-infiltrating Treg TCR alpha and beta sequences overlapped most with tumor naive CD4+ T cells, then with blood naive CD4+ T cells.

The sequenced material came from naive CD4+ T cells sorted from blood. The cell subset or site label, as the study defines it: naive CD4+ T cells, CD4+CD45RA+CD25-. This TCR was recovered from a female donor with breast cancer. The rearranged chain carries TRBV9 and TRBJ2-1; 7 central nucleotides agree with TRBD2. Here the CDR3 is given as CASSVATGGNEQFF. In nucleotide form, the sequence is TGTGCCAGCAGCGTAGCTACGGGGGGCAATGAGCAGTTCTTC.